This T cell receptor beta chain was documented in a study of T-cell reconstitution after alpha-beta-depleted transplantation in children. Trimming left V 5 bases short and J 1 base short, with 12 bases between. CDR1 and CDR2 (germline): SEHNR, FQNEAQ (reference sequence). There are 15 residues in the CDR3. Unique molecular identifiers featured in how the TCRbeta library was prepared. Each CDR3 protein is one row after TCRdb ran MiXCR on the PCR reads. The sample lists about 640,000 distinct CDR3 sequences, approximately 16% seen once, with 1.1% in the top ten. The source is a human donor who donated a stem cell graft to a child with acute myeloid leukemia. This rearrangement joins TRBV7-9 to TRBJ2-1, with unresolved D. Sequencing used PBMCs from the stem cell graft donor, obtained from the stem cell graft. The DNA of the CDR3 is TGTGCCAGCAGCGAAACCCTTCGGTCCTACAATGAGCAGTTCTTC. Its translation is CASSETLRSYNEQFF.